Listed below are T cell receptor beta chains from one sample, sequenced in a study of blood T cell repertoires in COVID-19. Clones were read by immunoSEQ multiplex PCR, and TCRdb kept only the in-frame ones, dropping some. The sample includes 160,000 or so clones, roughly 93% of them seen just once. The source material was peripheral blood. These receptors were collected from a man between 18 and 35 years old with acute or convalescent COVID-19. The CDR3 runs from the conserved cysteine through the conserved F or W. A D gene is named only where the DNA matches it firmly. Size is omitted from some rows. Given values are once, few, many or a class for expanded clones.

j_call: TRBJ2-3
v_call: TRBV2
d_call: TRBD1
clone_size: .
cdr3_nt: TGTGCCAGCAGTGCCTGGGGACAGGGAGTGGAGTTTGATACGCAGTATTTT
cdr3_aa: CASSAWGQGVEFDTQYF

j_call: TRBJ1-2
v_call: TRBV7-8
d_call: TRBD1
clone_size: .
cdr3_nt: TGTGCCAGCAGCTTACGCCAGGGGGCGCCTAACTATGGCTACACCTTC
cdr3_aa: CASSLRQGAPNYGYTF

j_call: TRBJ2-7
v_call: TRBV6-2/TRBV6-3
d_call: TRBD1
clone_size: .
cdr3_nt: TGTGCCAGCAGCAGGTGGACAGGGCTTCGAAACGAGCAGTACTTC
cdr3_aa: CASSRWTGLRNEQYF

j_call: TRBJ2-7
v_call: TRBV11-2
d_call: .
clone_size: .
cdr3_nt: TGTGCCAGCAGCTTAAGGGACTCATTCTACGAGCAGTACTTC
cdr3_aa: CASSLRDSFYEQYF

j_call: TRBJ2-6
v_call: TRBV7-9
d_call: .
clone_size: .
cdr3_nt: TGTGCCAGCCCCTGGGGGACACGGAGCTCTGGGGCCAACGTCCTGACTTTC
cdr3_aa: CASPWGTRSSGANVLTF

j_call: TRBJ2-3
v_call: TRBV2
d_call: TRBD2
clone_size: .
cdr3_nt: TGTGCCAGCAGTCGACTAGCGGGGGCTTCCACAGATACGCAGTATTTT
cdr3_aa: CASSRLAGASTDTQYF

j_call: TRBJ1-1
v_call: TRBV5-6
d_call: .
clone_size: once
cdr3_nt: TGTGCCAGCAGCTTGGCCGGGGGGCTGGACACTGAAGCTTTCTTT
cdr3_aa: CASSLAGGLDTEAFF

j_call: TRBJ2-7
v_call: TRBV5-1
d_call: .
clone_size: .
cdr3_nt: TGCGCCAGCAGCGAGGGAGGGGGGGATTACGAGCAGTACTTC
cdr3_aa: CASSEGGGDYEQYF

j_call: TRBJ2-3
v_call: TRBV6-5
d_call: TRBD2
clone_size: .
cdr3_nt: TGTGCCAGCCGGTCCCCGGGGGGAGATACGCAGTATTTT
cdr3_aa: CASRSPGGDTQYF

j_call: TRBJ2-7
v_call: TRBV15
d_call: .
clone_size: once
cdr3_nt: TGTGCCACCAGCCTGGATGGACAGCGAAGAGAGCAGTACTTC
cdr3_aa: CATSLDGQRREQYF

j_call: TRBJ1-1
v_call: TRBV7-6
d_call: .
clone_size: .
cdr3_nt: TGTGCCAGCAGCTCACAGGGTTTGAACACTGAAGCTTTCTTT
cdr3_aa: CASSSQGLNTEAFF

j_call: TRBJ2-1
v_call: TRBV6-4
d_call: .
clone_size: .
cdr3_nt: TGTGCCAGCAGTATCAGATCAGGGCGGGATTCTAATGAGCAGTTCTTC
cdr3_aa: CASSIRSGRDSNEQFF

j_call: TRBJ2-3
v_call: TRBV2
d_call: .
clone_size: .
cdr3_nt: TGTGCCAGCAGTGAGGAGGGAATAGGCACAGATACGCAGTATTTT
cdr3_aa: CASSEEGIGTDTQYF

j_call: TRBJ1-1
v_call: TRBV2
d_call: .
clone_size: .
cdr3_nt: TGTGCCAGCAGTGAACAAACTGAAGCTTTCTTT
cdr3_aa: CASSEQTEAFF

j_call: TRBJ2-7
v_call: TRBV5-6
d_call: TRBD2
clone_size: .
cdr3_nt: TGTGCCAGCAGCTTGGCCGGGGGGGGATCGGCCTACGAGCAGTACTTC
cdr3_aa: CASSLAGGGSAYEQYF

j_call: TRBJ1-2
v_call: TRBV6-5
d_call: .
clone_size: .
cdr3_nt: TGTGCCAGCAGTTACGATACAGGGAACTATGGCTACACCTTC
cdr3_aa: CASSYDTGNYGYTF

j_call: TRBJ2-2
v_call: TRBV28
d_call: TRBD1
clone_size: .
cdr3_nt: TGTGCCAGCAGTTTAATCGGGCAGGGGGTCACCGGGGAGCTGTTTTTT
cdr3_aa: CASSLIGQGVTGELFF

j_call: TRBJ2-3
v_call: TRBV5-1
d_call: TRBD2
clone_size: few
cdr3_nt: TGCGCCAGCAGTCGTCCCGGGACTAGCGGTTCCGATACGCAGTATTTT
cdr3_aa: CASSRPGTSGSDTQYF

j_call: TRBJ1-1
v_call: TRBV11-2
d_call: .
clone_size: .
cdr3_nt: TGTGCCAGCAGCTTAGGAAAGTATGGGGCAGGGACTCCCACTGAAGCTTTCTTT
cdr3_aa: CASSLGKYGAGTPTEAFF

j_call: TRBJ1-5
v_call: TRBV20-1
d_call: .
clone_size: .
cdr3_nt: TGCAGTGCTAGTAATCAGTTTAGCAATCAGCCCCAGCATTTT
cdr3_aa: CSASNQFSNQPQHF

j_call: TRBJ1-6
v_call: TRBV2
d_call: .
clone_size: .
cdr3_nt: TGTGCCAGCAGTGGGACTTTGGATAATTCACCCCTCCACTTT
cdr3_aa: CASSGTLDNSPLHF

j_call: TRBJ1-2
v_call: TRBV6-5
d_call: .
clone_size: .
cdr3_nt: TGTGCCAGCACCCCCCCAGGGCAGAGGGGCTACACCTTC
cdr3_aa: CASTPPGQRGYTF

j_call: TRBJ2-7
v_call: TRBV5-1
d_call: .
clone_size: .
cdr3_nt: TGCGCCAGCAGCTTGACAGGGAACTACGAGCAGTACTTC
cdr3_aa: CASSLTGNYEQYF

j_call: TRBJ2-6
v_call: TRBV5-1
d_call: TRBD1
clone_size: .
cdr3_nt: TGCGCCAGCAGCCCGATGCCTGACAGGGTAGGGGCTGGGGCCAACGTCCTGACTTTC
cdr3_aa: CASSPMPDRVGAGANVLTF

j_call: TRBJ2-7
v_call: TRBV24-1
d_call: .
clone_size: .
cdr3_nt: TGTGCCACCAGTGATTTGCCGGGGCCAGGGGATGGGACCTACGAGCAGTACTTC
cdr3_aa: CATSDLPGPGDGTYEQYF

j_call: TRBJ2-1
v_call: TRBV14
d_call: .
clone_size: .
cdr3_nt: TGTGCCAGCAGCCAATTAACAGGAAGACCGTACAATGAGCAGTTCTTC
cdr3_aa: CASSQLTGRPYNEQFF

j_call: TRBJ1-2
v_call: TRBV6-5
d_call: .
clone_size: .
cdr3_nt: TGTGCCAGCAGACCCTCGGGAACCGGGGACTATGGCTACACCTTC
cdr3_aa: CASRPSGTGDYGYTF

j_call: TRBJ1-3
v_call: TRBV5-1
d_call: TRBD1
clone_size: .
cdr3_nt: TGCGCCAGCAGTTCCGAAGGGGGCAGTACAAGCTCTGGAAACACCATATATTTT
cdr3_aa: CASSSEGGSTSSGNTIYF

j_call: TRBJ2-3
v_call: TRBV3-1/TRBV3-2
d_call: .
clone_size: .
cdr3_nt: TGTGCCAGCAGCCGCCGACAGGGACTCACAGATACGCAGTATTTT
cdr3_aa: CASSRRQGLTDTQYF

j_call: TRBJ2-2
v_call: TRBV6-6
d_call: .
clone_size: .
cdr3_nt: TGTGCCAGCAGTCCGTCCGCGCGCGGGGCCCGGGGCGGGGAGCTGTTTTTT
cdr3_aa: CASSPSARGARGGELFF

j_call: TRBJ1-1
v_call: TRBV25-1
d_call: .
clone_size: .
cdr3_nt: TGTGCCAGCAGTGAATCCCAGTTTACGGGCACTGAAGCTTTCTTT
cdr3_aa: CASSESQFTGTEAFF

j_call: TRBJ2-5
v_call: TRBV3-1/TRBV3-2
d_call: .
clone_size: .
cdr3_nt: TGTGCCAGCAGCCAAGCAGTTTTTCAGGGGCCAGAGACCCAGTACTTC
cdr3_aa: CASSQAVFQGPETQYF

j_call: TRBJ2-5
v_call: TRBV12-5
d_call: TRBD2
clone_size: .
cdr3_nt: TGTGCTAGTGGTTTGGCCGGGACTAGGGAAGAGACCCAGTACTTC
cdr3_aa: CASGLAGTREETQYF

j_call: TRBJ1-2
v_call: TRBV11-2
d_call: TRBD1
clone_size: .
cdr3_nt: TGTGCCAGCAGCCCCGCGGGACAGGGCTATGGCTACACCTTC
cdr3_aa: CASSPAGQGYGYTF

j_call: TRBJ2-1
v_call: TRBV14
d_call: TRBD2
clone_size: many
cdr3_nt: TGTGCCAGCAGCCAAATAGCGGGAGGGCCCTACAATGAGCAGTTCTTC
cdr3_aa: CASSQIAGGPYNEQFF

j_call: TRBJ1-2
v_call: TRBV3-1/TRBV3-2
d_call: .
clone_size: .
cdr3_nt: TGTGCCAGCAGACTTACAATAAAGGGACGGGGAGGTGGCTACACCTTC
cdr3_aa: CASRLTIKGRGGGYTF

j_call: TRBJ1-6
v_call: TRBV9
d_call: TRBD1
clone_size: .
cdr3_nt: TGTGCCAGCAGCGTGGACAGGGCCGAATCACCCCTCCACTTT
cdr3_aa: CASSVDRAESPLHF

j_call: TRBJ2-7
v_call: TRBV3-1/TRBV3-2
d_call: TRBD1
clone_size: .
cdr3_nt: TGTGCCAGCAGCTCTCGACCGGGACAGGGCTACGAGCAGTACTTC
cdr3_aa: CASSSRPGQGYEQYF

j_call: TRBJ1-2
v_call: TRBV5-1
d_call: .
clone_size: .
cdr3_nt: TGCGCCAGCAGTCGGGACAAGAACTTGTGGGACTATGGCTACACCTTC
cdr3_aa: CASSRDKNLWDYGYTF

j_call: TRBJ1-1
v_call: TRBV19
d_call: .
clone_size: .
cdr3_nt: TGTGCCAGTAGTCTCGGGGCACAGGGTTCCGAAGCTTTCTTT
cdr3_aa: CASSLGAQGSEAFF

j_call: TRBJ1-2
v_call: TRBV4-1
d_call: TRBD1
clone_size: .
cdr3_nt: TGCGCCAGCAGCCAGCCCGACCCCGGGACAGGCCCCTATGGCTACACCTTC
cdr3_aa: CASSQPDPGTGPYGYTF

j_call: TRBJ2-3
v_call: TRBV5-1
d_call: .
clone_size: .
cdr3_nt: TGCGCCAGCAGCAAATGGATCGGGGGTGGTCCCACAGATACGCAGTATTTT
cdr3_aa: CASSKWIGGGPTDTQYF

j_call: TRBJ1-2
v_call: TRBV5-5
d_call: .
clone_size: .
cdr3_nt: TGTGCCAGCAGCTTGGTGGTCACAGGAGACTATGGCTACACCTTC
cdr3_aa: CASSLVVTGDYGYTF

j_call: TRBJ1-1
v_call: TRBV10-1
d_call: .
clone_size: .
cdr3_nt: TGCGCCAGCAGTGAGTCGGTAGGGCGGGCGAACACTGAAGCTTTCTTT
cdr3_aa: CASSESVGRANTEAFF

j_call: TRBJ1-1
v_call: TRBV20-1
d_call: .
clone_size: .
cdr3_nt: TGCAGTGCACGTCAGGACACTGAAGCTTTCTTT
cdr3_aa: CSARQDTEAFF

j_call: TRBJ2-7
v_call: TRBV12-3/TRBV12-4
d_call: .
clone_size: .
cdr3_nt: TGTGCCAGCAGTTTAGATAGCCGCGAGCAGTACTTC
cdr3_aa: CASSLDSREQYF

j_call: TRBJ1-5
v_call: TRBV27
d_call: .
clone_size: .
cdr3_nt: TGTGCCAGCAGCTATGTTGGGGCAGGGGTCGGGCGCAATCAGCCCCAGCATTTT
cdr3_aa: CASSYVGAGVGRNQPQHF

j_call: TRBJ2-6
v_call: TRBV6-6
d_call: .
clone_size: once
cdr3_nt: TGTGCCAGCAGTTATACAGGGAGCCCTGGGGCCAACGTCCTGACTTTC
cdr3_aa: CASSYTGSPGANVLTF

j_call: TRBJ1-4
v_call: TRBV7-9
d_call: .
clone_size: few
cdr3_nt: TGTGCCAGCAGCTTAGGGTCACAGGGTCAACGAGAAAAACTGTTTTTT
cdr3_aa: CASSLGSQGQREKLFF

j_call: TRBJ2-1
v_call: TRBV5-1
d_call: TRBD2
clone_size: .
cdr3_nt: TGCGCCAGCAGCTTGGGACTAGCAGGGAATGAGCAGTTCTTC
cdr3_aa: CASSLGLAGNEQFF

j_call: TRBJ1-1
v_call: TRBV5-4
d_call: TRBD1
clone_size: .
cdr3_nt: TGTGCCAGCAGCCCCAACCCGGGACAGGGGAGCACTGAAGCTTTCTTT
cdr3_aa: CASSPNPGQGSTEAFF

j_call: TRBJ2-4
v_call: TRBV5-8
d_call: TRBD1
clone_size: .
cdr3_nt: TGTGCCAGCAGCCCCCGGGACAGCTGGCTAGCCAAAAACATTCAGTACTTC
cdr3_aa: CASSPRDSWLAKNIQYF

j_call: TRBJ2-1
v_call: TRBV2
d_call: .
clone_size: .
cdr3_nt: TGTGCCAGCAGTGTCAGGGGAACCGACAATGAGCAGTTCTTC
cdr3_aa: CASSVRGTDNEQFF

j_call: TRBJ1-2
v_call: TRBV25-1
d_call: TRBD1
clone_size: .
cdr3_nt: TGTGCCAGCGGCAAACCGGGACAGGGTTATGGCTACACCTTC
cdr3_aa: CASGKPGQGYGYTF

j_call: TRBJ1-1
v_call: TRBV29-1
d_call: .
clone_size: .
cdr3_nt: TGCAGCGTGGAGGTAGCAGGGGAATACACTGAAGCTTTCTTT
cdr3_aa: CSVEVAGEYTEAFF

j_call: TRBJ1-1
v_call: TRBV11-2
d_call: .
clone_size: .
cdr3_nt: TGTGCCAGCAGCCGCTCGAGGACAAACACTGAAGCTTTCTTT
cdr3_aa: CASSRSRTNTEAFF

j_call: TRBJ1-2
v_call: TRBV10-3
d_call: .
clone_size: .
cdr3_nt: TGTGCCATCAGTGGTACACCGGGGGGTGCTGAAGGCTATGGCTACACCTTC
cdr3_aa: CAISGTPGGAEGYGYTF

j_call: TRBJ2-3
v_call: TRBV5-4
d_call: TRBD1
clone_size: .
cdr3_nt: TGTGCCAGCAGTTCCGACCCCGGGACAGTCAAATTCACAGATACGCAGTATTTT
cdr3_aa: CASSSDPGTVKFTDTQYF